This TCR beta chain is from a study of T cells in Graves' hyperthyroidism and ophthalmopathy. Inclusion characteristics of ophthalmopathy patients comprised a Clinical Activity Score of at least 3, a NOSPECS grade of at least 4, and duration under 3 months. The CDR3 has 13 amino acids. With 7 bases removed from V and 5 bases from J, the gap between germline ends came to 14 bases. The germline V gene has CDR1 SNHLY and CDR2 FYNNEI. RNA transcripts yielded amplified TCR beta CDR3 regions. With the HTBI primer set, the TCR CDR3 went through a first round of RT-PCR. TCRdb reprocessed the multiplex PCR reads with MiXCR, giving one entry per CDR3 protein. The table has roughly 550,000 distinct CDR3 sequences, roughly 16% seen once. This clonotype was counted at least ten times.

This chain uses TRBV2 with TRBJ2-5, with D possibly matching TRBD1 (5 bases). The sample consisted of blood. The origin of this receptor is a woman in her thirties with Graves' ophthalmopathy. The CDR3 DNA sequence: TGTGCCAGCAACCAGGGCAGTGGGGAGACCCAGTACTTC. Translated, it gives CASNQGSGETQYF.